What follows is one T cell receptor beta chain and its context. The data derive from a study of control samples from healthy donors and cancer patients. Here immunoSEQ multiplex PCR was the method, and the copy in TCRdb shows in-frame clones only, minus some. The data hold just under 75,000 clones, with about 88% observed a single time. This sequence originates from a woman in her fifties or sixties in good health. Sequencing was carried out using blood.

The CDR3 here is CASSNPSGTNEKLFF. CDR3 coding DNA: TGTGCCAGCAGTAACCCCTCCGGGACAAATGAAAAACTGTTTTTT. The chain has TRBV6-6 and TRBJ1-4, with D tentatively TRBD1 (6 bases). The CDR3 consists of 15 residues. Germline CDR1 MNHNY, CDR2 SVGAGI (reference sequence). Trimming took off 5 bases at V and 5 bases at J, with 15 bases between the two ends.